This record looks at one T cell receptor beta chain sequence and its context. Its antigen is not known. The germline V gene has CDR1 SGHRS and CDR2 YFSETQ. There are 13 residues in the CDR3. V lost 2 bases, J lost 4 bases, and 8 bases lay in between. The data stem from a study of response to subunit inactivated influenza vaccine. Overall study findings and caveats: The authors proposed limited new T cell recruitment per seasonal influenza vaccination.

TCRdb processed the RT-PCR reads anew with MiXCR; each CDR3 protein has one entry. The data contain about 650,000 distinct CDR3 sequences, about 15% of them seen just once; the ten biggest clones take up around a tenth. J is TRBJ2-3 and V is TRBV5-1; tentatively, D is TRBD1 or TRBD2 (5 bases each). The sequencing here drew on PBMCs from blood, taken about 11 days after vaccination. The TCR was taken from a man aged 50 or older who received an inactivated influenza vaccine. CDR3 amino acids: CASSFGTPDTQYF. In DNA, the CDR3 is TGCGCCAGCAGCTTCGGGACGCCAGATACGCAGTATTTT.